This T cell receptor beta chain was identified in a study of blood T cell repertoires in COVID-19. Study-level information: The United States, Italy and Spain were the sources of the acute and convalescent COVID-19 samples. Sources were T cells, B-cell-depleted T cells, or PBMCs; the material itself was cDNA or gDNA.

The CDR3 has 13 residues. The trim removed 4 bases at V and 6 bases at J, leaving 6 bases unmatched. From germline, CDR1 is SGHNT and CDR2 YYREEE (reference sequence). Original data processing: Reference gene primer amplification gave nucleated cell count estimates. Here immunoSEQ multiplex PCR was the method, and the copy in TCRdb shows in-frame clones only, minus some. D and trimming come from the DNA, and the V and J calls and clone size come from that table. The sample has fewer than 200,000 clones, around 85% seen once. V is TRBV5-4 and J is TRBJ1-2; 7 bases map to TRBD1. The clonotype originates from a woman aged 60 to 75 with acute or convalescent COVID-19. Material: peripheral blood. This chain's CDR3 is CASSRDRDHGYTF. The CDR3 DNA follows: TGTGCCAGCAGCCGTGACAGGGATCATGGCTACACCTTC.